The 9 T cell receptor beta chains in this list originate from one sample, sequenced in a study of T cell changes during pregnancy in multiple sclerosis. Profiling relied on immunoSEQ multiplex PCR, and the TCRdb table lists in-frame clones only, not all of them. The data contain some 94,000 clones, more than 85% of them seen just once; the ten biggest clones take up 1.5%. The sequenced sample was peripheral blood, obtained in the first trimester of pregnancy. Receptor source: a female donor with multiple sclerosis, enrolled in a pregnancy study.

The chain employs TRBV7-2 and TRBJ2-7; TRBD2 is a possible D gene (6 bases). Germline V gives CDR1 SGHTA, CDR2 FQGNSA. V gave up 4 bases and J gave up 2 bases, with 12 bases separating them. The length of the CDR3 is 14 residues. The CDR3 is CASSYGTGAYEQYF. CDR3 DNA sequence: TGTGCCAGCAGCTACGGGACTGGAGCCTACGAGCAGTACTTC.

The rearrangement links TRBV30 to TRBJ1-4; 10 nucleotides match TRBD1. Germline CDR1 is GTSNPN and CDR2 is SVGIG (reference sequence). This CDR3 region has 16 residues. Trimming at V came to 4 bases and at J to 3 bases, leaving 8 bases not matched to a gene. CDR3 nucleotide sequence: TGTGCCTGGACCCCCGGGACAGGGGCACCTAATGAAAAACTGTTTTTT. Translated, it gives CAWTPGTGAPNEKLFF.

The rearrangement uses TRBV19 and TRBJ1-3, with D tentatively TRBD1 (5 bases). V was clipped by 2 bases and J by 0 bases, with 17 bases between them. The germline V gene encodes CDR1 LNHDA and CDR2 SQIVND (reference sequence). The CDR3 runs 18 residues. The CDR3 is CASSISRVDSSSGNTIYF. The DNA of the CDR3 is TGTGCCAGTAGTATATCACGCGTTGACAGCAGCTCTGGAAACACCATATATTTT.

The rearrangement joins TRBV7-9 to TRBJ2-1; 9 nucleotides match TRBD2. Per the germline V gene, CDR1 is SEHNR and CDR2 is FQNEAQ (reference sequence). This CDR3 contains 15 residues. J lost 5 bases, V lost 5 bases, and 7 bases had no gene match. The CDR3 bases are TGTGCCAGCAGCCTTAGCGGGAGTGGCGACAATGAGCAGTTCTTC. It yields the protein CASSLSGSGDNEQFF.

This clone was detected only once. The rearrangement joins TRBV11-2 to TRBJ1-1; D ambiguous. This CDR3 spans 12 amino acids. The germline V gene has CDR1 SGHAT and CDR2 FQNNGV. Trimming stripped 3 bases from V and 6 bases from J, with 8 bases between. The CDR3 DNA reads as TGTGCCAGCAGCTTCGGTTTGGCTGAAGCTTTCTTT. It encodes CASSFGLAEAFF.

This chain links TRBV7-6 with TRBJ2-1; D might be TRBD2 (6 bases). The CDR3 has 15 residues. Germline V gene sequence: CDR1 SGHVS, CDR2 FNYEAQ. V was pared by 9 bases and J by 0 bases, with 15 bases between. The CDR3 region has the DNA TGTGCCAGTCGGCTGGAGGGGACCTCCTACAATGAGCAGTTCTTC. It is translated as CASRLEGTSYNEQFF.

This chain uses TRBV18 with TRBJ1-5; TRBD1 agrees at 9 bases. The CDR3 totals 15 residues. J gave up 6 bases and V 1 base, and 4 bases lay outside the gene matches. Germline assignment: CDR1 KGHSH and CDR2 LQKENI. CDR3 DNA: TGTGCCAGCTCACCACGAACAGGGGGCTTTCAGCCCCAGCATTTT. Translating gives CASSPRTGGFQPQHF.

The rearrangement joins TRBV30 to TRBJ2-5; TRBD2 matches 12 bases. The V and J ends lost 4 bases and 5 bases, in that order; junction bases with no gene match: 14. Germline CDR1 reads GTSNPN; CDR2 reads SVGIG (reference sequence). The CDR3 has 17 amino acids. The chain's CDR3 is CAWTRRTSGTGWETQYF. The CDR3 DNA sequence: TGTGCCTGGACGAGGAGGACTAGCGGGACCGGTTGGGAGACCCAGTACTTC.

The V gene is TRBV27, the J gene TRBJ2-7; D perhaps matches TRBD2 (6 bases). V was clipped by 6 bases and J by 9 bases, with 24 bases between them. Germline CDR1 and CDR2: MNHEY and SMNVEV (reference sequence). This CDR3 is 15 amino acids long. For the CDR3, the DNA is TGTGCCAGCAGCCAGGTATTGCGCTTGGAGGGGACGCAGTACTTC. Translated, it gives CASSQVLRLEGTQYF.